A single sample is the source of the 32 T cell receptor beta chains below, sequenced in a study of blood T cell repertoires in COVID-19. TCRdb keeps only in-frame clones here, not all; method: immunoSEQ multiplex PCR. The sample has about 100,000 clones, roughly 92% seen once. The specimen sequenced was peripheral blood. The source of these receptors is a man between 60 and 75 years old with acute or convalescent COVID-19.

V usage is TRBV7-2 and J usage is TRBJ1-2, with D possibly matching TRBD1 (5 bases). Germline loops: CDR1 SGHTA, CDR2 FQGNSA. There are 14 residues in the CDR3. V dropped 2 bases and J dropped 8 bases, with 15 bases sitting between them. The CDR3 reads CASSLIYGARGYTF. Here the CDR3 DNA reads TGTGCCAGCAGCTTAATTTATGGGGCGCGAGGCTACACCTTC. Drawing the rest from reference TRBV7-2 and TRBJ1-2, the complete variable domain is GAGVSQSPSNKVTEKGKDVELRCDPISGHTALYWYRQSLGQGLEFLIYFQGNSAPDKSGLPSDRFSAERTGGSVSTLTIQRTQQEDSAVYLCASSLIYGARGYTFGSGTRLTVV.

The J gene is TRBJ2-7, the V gene TRBV30; 7 bases fit TRBD1. The CDR3 loop spans 13 amino acids. The V segment lost 5 bases and the J segment 6 bases; nucleotides outside the gene matches: 10. Per germline, CDR1 GTSNPN and CDR2 SVGIG (reference sequence). The DNA of the CDR3 is TGTGCCTGGGCTCGTACAGGGGCGGGCGAGCAGTACTTC. It yields the protein CAWARTGAGEQYF.

This rearrangement joins TRBV27 to TRBJ2-3; no clear D gene. Germline CDR1 and CDR2: MNHEY and SMNVEV (reference sequence). The CDR3 runs to 14 residues. V shed 0 bases and J shed 2 bases, with 6 bases lying between them. DNA of the CDR3: TGTGCCAGCAGTTTATCGGCCAACACAGATACGCAGTATTTT. Residues: CASSLSANTDTQYF.

The chain links TRBV3-1 (or the pseudogene TRBV3-2) to TRBJ1-1, with a tentative D call TRBD1 (6 bases). Germline V gives CDR1 LGHDT, CDR2 YNNKEL (reference sequence). The CDR3 extends over 16 amino acids. Trimming stripped 0 bases from V and 1 base from J, with 12 bases between. The CDR3 reads CASSQDPTGSNTEAFF. For the CDR3, the DNA is TGTGCCAGCAGCCAAGATCCCACAGGGTCGAACACTGAAGCTTTCTTT.

The V call is TRBV3-1 (or the pseudogene TRBV3-2), the J call TRBJ1-1; TRBD1 aligns across 7 bases. The CDR3 runs to 12 residues. The J segment lost 8 bases and the V segment lost 6 bases, leaving 6 bases of the junction unmatched. Germline CDR1 is LGHDT and CDR2 is YNNKEL (reference sequence). CDR3 coding DNA: TGTGCCAGCAGTCTATACAGGGGAGAAGCTTTCTTT. It translates to CASSLYRGEAFF.

The rearrangement uses TRBV15 and TRBJ1-5; 8 bases are shared with TRBD1. J was trimmed by 4 bases and V by 4 bases; bases with no gene match: 6. The CDR3 covers 15 residues. CDR1 LNHNV and CDR2 YYDKDF come from the germline V gene (reference sequence). The CDR3 DNA reads as TGTGCCACCAGCACGGCAGGGGGCAATAATCAGCCCCAGCATTTT. This gives the protein CATSTAGGNNQPQHF.

This chain joins TRBV5-1 and TRBJ2-1; 13 nucleotides align to TRBD2. Germline lookup yields CDR1 SGHRS and CDR2 YFSETQ. This CDR3 has 17 amino acids. The V gene end was trimmed by 1 base and the J gene end by 2 bases; junction bases not matched to a gene: 3. CDR3 residues: CASSLTSGREAYNEQFF. The CDR3 nucleotides are TGCGCCAGCAGCTTGACTAGCGGGAGGGAGGCCTACAATGAGCAGTTCTTC.

V is TRBV6-6 and J is TRBJ2-1, with 7 bases identical to TRBD1. Germline CDR1 is MNHNY and CDR2 is SVGAGI (reference sequence). Trimming at V came to 6 bases and at J to 5 bases, leaving 10 bases not matched to a gene. The CDR3 totals 15 residues. CDR3 in DNA: TGTGCCAGCAGCTCCACAGGGGCCCCAAACAATGAGCAGTTCTTC. Translating gives CASSSTGAPNNEQFF.

This clone was seen a single time. This chain uses TRBV7-9 with TRBJ1-6; 8 bases are a match to TRBD1. This CDR3 has 16 residues. J gave up 9 bases and V 5 bases, and 12 bases lay outside the gene matches. Germline V lookup: CDR1 SEHNR, CDR2 FQNEAQ (reference sequence). Written as DNA, the CDR3 is TGTGCCAGCAGCCAAGCAGGGGGCTCTGATGGTTCACCCCTCCACTTT. Protein sequence: CASSQAGGSDGSPLHF.

The chain employs TRBV5-4 and TRBJ2-5, with TRBD1 identical over 8 bases. CDR3 length: 16 residues. Losses at the gene ends were 3 bases for V and 2 bases for J; bases not matched to a gene: 9. Looked up from germline, CDR1 is SGHNT and CDR2 is YYREEE (reference sequence). Here the CDR3 DNA reads TGTGCCAGCAGCTCACCGGACAGGGACTCTCAAGAGACCCAGTACTTC. It yields the protein CASSSPDRDSQETQYF.

J is TRBJ2-7 and V is TRBV4-2, with 8 bases lining up with TRBD2. CDR3 length equals 16 residues. The ends lost 1 base at V and 6 bases at J; junction bases unmatched: 11. The germline CDR1 and CDR2 sequences are LGHNA and YNFKEQ. In DNA, the CDR3 is TGTGCCAGCAGCCAAGCCCCCGGAGCGGGAGACCCCGAGCAGTACTTC. It yields the protein CASSQAPGAGDPEQYF.

This chain links TRBV30 with TRBJ1-4, with D possibly TRBD1 on 6 matching bases. Trimming took off 2 bases at V and 10 bases at J, with 17 bases between the two ends. This CDR3 comprises 14 residues. Germline lookup yields CDR1 GTSNPN and CDR2 SVGIG (reference sequence). This CDR3 reads CAWSTHRQDGKLFF. The DNA of the CDR3 is TGTGCCTGGAGTACCCATCGACAGGATGGAAAACTGTTTTTT.

V is TRBV5-4 and J is TRBJ2-3, with 10 nucleotides matching TRBD2. The CDR3 sequence is 14 residues long. Trimming cost V 3 bases and J 5 bases; bases outside gene matches: 3. Germline CDR1 is SGHNT and CDR2 is YYREEE (reference sequence). The CDR3 DNA follows: TGTGCCAGCAGCTCAAGACTAGCGGGAGATACGCAGTATTTT. It yields the protein CASSSRLAGDTQYF.

V and J are TRBV19 and TRBJ1-2, with 9 bases identical to TRBD1. The CDR3 is 13 residues long. Germline V gene data show CDR1 as LNHDA and CDR2 as SQIVND (reference sequence). V lost 3 bases, J lost 5 bases, and 1 base stayed unmatched. CDR3 in DNA: TGTGCCAGTAGTATGGGACAGGGATATGGCTACACCTTC. This translates into CASSMGQGYGYTF.

The J gene is TRBJ2-5, the V gene TRBV5-4, with D possibly TRBD1 on 6 matching bases. Deletions cut 2 bases from V and 3 bases from J, with 8 bases between. Germline-derived CDR1 and CDR2 are SGHNT and YYREEE (reference sequence). The CDR3 extends over 13 amino acids. The CDR3 reads CASSFRGEETQYF. CDR3 nucleotides: TGTGCCAGCAGCTTCAGGGGAGAAGAGACCCAGTACTTC. Full variable domain (outside the CDR3, taken from reference TRBV5-4 and TRBJ2-5): ETGVTQSPTHLIKTRGQQVTLRCSSQSGHNTVSWYQQALGQGPQFIFQYYREEENGRGNFPPRFSGLQFPNYSSELNVNALELDDSALYLCASSFRGEETQYFGPGTRLLVL.

The chain employs TRBV19 and TRBJ1-1; no clear D. V lost 6 bases, J lost 0 bases, and 23 bases lay in between. The CDR3 length is 18 residues. Germline CDR1 and CDR2: LNHDA and SQIVND (reference sequence). The CDR3: CASSDTSGEGTMNTEAFF. CDR3 sequence (DNA): TGTGCCAGTAGCGATACCTCCGGCGAGGGCACCATGAACACTGAAGCTTTCTTT.

The chain recombines TRBV19 with TRBJ1-2, with 7 bases lining up with TRBD1. The length of the CDR3 is 16 residues. Germline loops: CDR1 LNHDA, CDR2 SQIVND (reference sequence). V gave up 2 bases and J gave up 0 bases; unmatched junction bases: 6. The CDR3 DNA follows: TGTGCCAGTAGTATACGGAGGACAGGAACTAACTATGGCTACACCTTC. Encoded protein: CASSIRRTGTNYGYTF. The full variable domain, with the rest looked up from reference TRBV19 and TRBJ1-2, is DGGITQSPKYLFRKEGQNVTLSCEQNLNHDAMYWYRQDPGQGLRLIYYSQIVNDFQKGDIAEGYSVSREKKESFPLTVTSAQKNPTAFYLCASSIRRTGTNYGYTFGSGTRLTVV.

This clone occurred once. V and J are TRBV7-3 and TRBJ2-1; 12 bases agree with TRBD2. Germline trimming cut 5 bases from V and 0 bases from J; bases unmatched to any gene: 8. Germline V gives CDR1 SGHTA, CDR2 FQGTGA. The CDR3 totals 18 residues. The CDR3 coding sequence is TGTGCCAGCAGCCCCGGGACTAGCGGGCCTGTCTCCTACAATGAGCAGTTCTTC. Translating gives CASSPGTSGPVSYNEQFF.

The chain recombines TRBV5-4 with TRBJ2-1; 9 positions agree with TRBD1. CDR1 is SGHNT, CDR2 YYREEE, per germline (reference sequence). The CDR3 covers 15 residues. V was clipped by 4 bases and J by 8 bases; unmatched bases: 10. The CDR3 DNA follows: TGTGCCAGCAGCGGGTCGGGACAGGGACTCCATGAGCAGTTCTTC. Its translation is CASSGSGQGLHEQFF.

This sequence joins TRBV6-5 and TRBJ2-7, with TRBD2 identical over 13 bases. V lost 5 bases to trimming and J lost 6 bases; unmatched junction nucleotides: 4. The CDR3 loop spans 14 amino acids. Germline CDR1 is MNHEY and CDR2 is SVGAGI. DNA for the CDR3: TGTGCCAGCAGTCGGACTAGCGGGAGTTTCGAGCAGTACGTC. Its translation: CASSRTSGSFEQYV.

The genes are TRBV28 and TRBJ1-2; maybe TRBD1 (5 bases). CDR3 length equals 14 residues. V gave up 2 bases and J gave up 6 bases, with 13 bases separating them. Germline-derived CDR1 and CDR2 are MDHEN and SYDVKM. Written as DNA, the CDR3 is TGTGCCAGCAGTTTACTTCCAGGGTGGAATGGCTACACCTTC. Encoded protein: CASSLLPGWNGYTF.

Regarding this clone: The sample has other DNA sequences that encode this CDR3 too. The chain joins TRBV5-1 to TRBJ2-2, with TRBD1 matching over 7 bases. Germline V gene data show CDR1 as SGHRS and CDR2 as YFSETQ. The CDR3 is 15 amino acids. V lost 4 bases to trimming and J lost 5 bases; unmatched junction nucleotides: 8. CDR3 region: CASSLDRVGTGELFF. In DNA form, the CDR3 reads TGCGCCAGCAGCCTAGACAGGGTAGGGACCGGGGAGCTGTTTTTT.

The J gene is TRBJ2-1, the V gene TRBV6-2 or TRBV6-3, with TRBD1 matching 12 bases. The junction had 13 bases not matched to a gene; V was cut back by 4 bases and J by 6 bases. Germline V CDR1 and CDR2: MNHEY, SVGEGT. The CDR3 extends over 18 amino acids. The CDR3 region is CASSSQGGGTGGGNEQFF. The CDR3, as DNA: TGTGCCAGCAGTTCCCAGGGAGGGGGGACAGGGGGCGGCAATGAGCAGTTCTTC.

The chain couples TRBV11-3 to TRBJ1-3, with D perhaps matching TRBD1 (5 bases). With 5 bases removed from V and 0 bases from J, the gap between germline ends came to 14 bases. Germline CDR1 reads SGHNT; CDR2 reads YENEEA. This CDR3 has 16 amino acids. The CDR3 bases are TGTGCCAGCAGCCCAAGCGGGGCCATCTCTGGAAACACCATATATTTT. Its translation: CASSPSGAISGNTIYF.

The chain carries TRBV4-2 and TRBJ1-2, with TRBD1 matching 9 bases. J gave up 7 bases and V 3 bases, and 6 bases lay outside the gene matches. This CDR3 contains 14 residues. CDR1 and CDR2 (germline): LGHNA, YNFKEQ. The CDR3 is CASSQHRDRVGYTF. In DNA form, the CDR3 reads TGTGCCAGCAGCCAGCACCGGGACAGGGTTGGCTACACCTTC.

This CDR3 reads CASSLGQGREVGGYTF. The CDR3 DNA reads as TGTGCCAGCAGCTTGGGGCAGGGGAGAGAAGTGGGTGGCTACACCTTC. This chain links TRBV5-5 with TRBJ1-2, with D possibly matching TRBD1 (6 bases). This CDR3 is 16 amino acids long. With 0 bases removed from V and 7 bases from J, the gap between germline ends came to 19 bases. Germline lookup yields CDR1 SGHKS and CDR2 YYEKEE (reference sequence).

The chain uses TRBV2 and TRBJ2-1; 15 nucleotides match TRBD2. The germline V gene encodes CDR1 SNHLY and CDR2 FYNNEI. The CDR3 sequence is 17 residues long. The V segment lost 6 bases and the J segment 0 bases; nucleotides outside the gene matches: 3. As DNA, the CDR3 is TGTGCCAGCAGAGGACTAGCGGGGGGGAGCTCCTACAATGAGCAGTTCTTC. Translating it yields CASRGLAGGSSYNEQFF.

The chain uses TRBV4-1 and TRBJ1-1; 9 nucleotides match TRBD1. The CDR3 spans 21 residues. The germline V gene encodes CDR1 MGHRA and CDR2 YSYEKL. V shed 0 bases, J shed 7 bases, and the junction held 24 bases outside the gene matches. CDR3 nucleotide sequence: TGCGCCAGCAGCCAAGAAATGATCGCCGGCCAAACAGGGGGCTGGGTAGGTGAAGCTTTCTTT. This sequence encodes CASSQEMIAGQTGGWVGEAFF.

The V gene is TRBV11-2, the J gene TRBJ2-2; TRBD2 aligns across 11 bases. The junction had 3 bases not matched to a gene; V was cut back by 5 bases and J by 4 bases. The CDR3 is 15 amino acids. From germline, CDR1 is SGHAT and CDR2 FQNNGV. The CDR3: CASSVSGRGTGELFF. The CDR3, as DNA: TGTGCCAGCAGCGTTAGCGGGAGGGGCACCGGGGAGCTGTTTTTT.

The chain recombines TRBV7-2 with TRBJ2-2; the match to TRBD2 covers 9 bases. The CDR3 runs 16 residues. Germline V gives CDR1 SGHTA, CDR2 FQGNSA. The J segment lost 7 bases and the V segment lost 1 base, leaving 7 bases of the junction unmatched. CDR3 in DNA: TGTGCCAGCAGCTTAGTCGGCGGGAGGGTATTCGGGGAGCTGTTTTTT. Residues: CASSLVGGRVFGELFF.

The V call is TRBV5-1, the J call TRBJ2-1; D remains unclear. This CDR3 has 15 residues. Germline V lookup: CDR1 SGHRS, CDR2 YFSETQ. V was cut by 2 bases and J by 0 bases, with 9 bases left in between. The CDR3 here is CASSLTGSSYNEQFF. The CDR3, as DNA: TGCGCCAGCAGCTTAACCGGGTCCTCCTACAATGAGCAGTTCTTC. Full variable domain (rest looked up from reference TRBV5-1 and TRBJ2-1): KAGVTQTPRYLIKTRGQQVTLSCSPISGHRSVSWYQQTPGQGLQFLFEYFSETQRNKGNFPGRFSGRQFSNSRSEMNVSTLELGDSALYLCASSLTGSSYNEQFFGPGTRLTVL.

The V gene is TRBV19, the J gene TRBJ1-2; possible D gene TRBD1, 5 bases. Per germline, CDR1 LNHDA and CDR2 SQIVND (reference sequence). This CDR3 is built from 15 residues. Trimming took off 0 bases at V and 6 bases at J, with 14 bases between the two ends. For the CDR3, the DNA is TGTGCCAGTAGTATAGATCTCGGCAGGGTGGATGGCTACACCTTC. Translated: CASSIDLGRVDGYTF.